The next 32 T cell receptor beta chains were all read from a single sample in a study of response to subunit inactivated influenza vaccine. TCRdb itself ran the RT-PCR reads through MiXCR, one entry per CDR3 protein. Altogether more than 450,000 distinct CDR3 sequences are present, 10% to 15% being singletons, with the ten largest covering about 9.4%. The input for sequencing was PBMCs from blood, taken on the day of vaccination. The receptors originated from a man over 45 who received an inactivated influenza vaccine.

V and J are TRBV29-1 and TRBJ2-1; unclear D gene. CDR3 size: 13 residues. The germline V gene encodes CDR1 SQVTM and CDR2 ANQGSEA. Between the trimmed V and J ends, which lost 3 bases and 5 bases, there was a span of 11 bases. CDR3 residues: CSVDLRTNNEQFF. In DNA form, the CDR3 reads TGCAGCGTTGACCTGAGGACCAACAATGAGCAGTTCTTC.

In DNA, the CDR3 is TGTGCCAGCAGCCCGACTAGCGGGAGGGCAGATGAGCAGTTCTTC. Translated: CASSPTSGRADEQFF. The V call is TRBV28, the J call TRBJ2-1; 14 nucleotides line up with TRBD2. The V and J ends lost 6 bases and 8 bases, in that order; junction bases with no gene match: 6. CDR3 length: 15 amino acids. Germline V gene sequence: CDR1 MDHEN, CDR2 SYDVKM.

This clonotype has just a few counts. The CDR3 DNA sequence: TGTGCCAGCAGTAGATCGGGACGAACCCGTGTGGAGACCCAGTACTTC. This translates into CASSRSGRTRVETQYF. The chain links TRBV6-2 or TRBV6-3 to TRBJ2-5; D possibly matches TRBD1 or TRBD2 (5 bases each). The V end was cut by 5 bases, the J end by 5 bases, with 21 bases between. This CDR3 contains 16 residues. Germline loops: CDR1 MNHEY, CDR2 SVGEGT.

This chain connects TRBV7-2 to TRBJ2-7, with a tentative D call TRBD2 (6 bases). V lost 5 bases to trimming and J lost 9 bases, with 20 bases between them. Per germline, CDR1 SGHTA and CDR2 FQGNSA. This CDR3 contains 14 residues. For the CDR3, the DNA is TGTGCCAGCAGCACTGGGACTCAGCCTATGGGGCAGTACTTC. This encodes CASSTGTQPMGQYF.

The rearrangement uses TRBV4-2 and TRBJ2-5; D is ambiguous. V was trimmed by 0 bases and J by 5 bases, leaving 7 bases between them. The CDR3 consists of 13 residues. Per the germline V gene, CDR1 is LGHNA and CDR2 is YNFKEQ. CDR3 coding DNA: TGTGCCAGCAGCCAAGACGGTGGGGAGACCCAGTACTTC. Translating it yields CASSQDGGETQYF.

The V call is TRBV9, the J call TRBJ2-1, with D possibly being TRBD2 (6 bases). CDR1 and CDR2 from the germline V gene are SGDLS and YYNGEE. The CDR3 length is 16 residues. Trimming removed 1 base at V and 3 bases at J, with 14 bases between. CDR3 in amino acids: CASSVLSGGVYNEQFF. Written as DNA, the CDR3 is TGTGCCAGCAGCGTACTTAGCGGAGGGGTCTACAATGAGCAGTTCTTC.

This chain connects TRBV6-5 to TRBJ2-7, with TRBD1 as a possible D gene (6 bases). Between the trimmed V and J ends, which lost 0 bases and 0 bases, there was a span of 9 bases. Germline V gene lookup returns CDR1 MNHEY and CDR2 SVGAGI. CDR3 length: 15 amino acids. The CDR3 loop reads CASSYSGDNSYEQYF. The CDR3 nucleotides read TGTGCCAGCAGTTACTCGGGGGACAACTCCTACGAGCAGTACTTC.

The chain employs TRBV20-1 and TRBJ2-7; D is perhaps TRBD2 (6 bases). Trimming shortened V by 7 bases and J by 2 bases, and 15 bases separated the two germline ends. Looked up from germline, CDR1 is DFQATT and CDR2 is SNEGSKA (reference sequence). The CDR3 runs to 13 residues. CDR3 sequence: CSGRGLSPYEQYF. DNA for the CDR3: TGCAGTGGTAGGGGACTGTCTCCCTACGAGCAGTACTTC.

This clonotype was recorded a few times. The rearrangement links TRBV5-1 to TRBJ2-4, with no clear D. Germline V gives CDR1 SGHRS, CDR2 YFSETQ. CDR3 size: 14 residues. The V gene lost 4 bases and the J gene lost 0 bases, with 8 bases spanning the gap. Written as DNA, the CDR3 is TGCGCCAGCAGCCCAACTCTAGCCAAAAACATTCAGTACTTC. The encoded protein is CASSPTLAKNIQYF.

This clonotype has only a few counts. The chain carries TRBV20-1 and TRBJ2-1; 9 bases fit TRBD2. V trimming: 3 bases; J trimming: 2 bases; junction bases outside the gene matches: 8. Germline assignment: CDR1 DFQATT and CDR2 SNEGSKA (reference sequence). The CDR3 extends over 16 amino acids. For the CDR3, the DNA is TGCAGTGCTAGGTTCACCGGACTAGCGCCCTACAATGAGCAGTTCTTC. This translates into CSARFTGLAPYNEQFF.

The V gene is TRBV5-5, the J gene TRBJ2-5; 12 bases line up with TRBD1. The CDR3 runs 15 residues. The V gene end was trimmed by 3 bases and the J gene end by 10 bases; junction bases not matched to a gene: 10. Germline lookup yields CDR1 SGHKS and CDR2 YYEKEE (reference sequence). In DNA, the CDR3 is TGTGCCAGCAGCTGGGGGACAGGGGGCTCTGGTGGCCAGTACTTC. This sequence encodes CASSWGTGGSGGQYF.

This clonotype was counted only a few times. The chain employs TRBV7-9 and TRBJ2-7; 7 nucleotides line up with TRBD1. Germline V CDR1 and CDR2: SEHNR, FQNEAQ (reference sequence). The V gene end was trimmed by 7 bases and the J gene end by 12 bases; junction bases not matched to a gene: 21. The CDR3 totals 15 residues. The CDR3 spells CASTRSDGQVPGAYF. The CDR3 DNA reads as TGTGCCAGCACGAGATCCGATGGACAGGTCCCAGGGGCGTACTTC.

The rearrangement uses TRBV11-3 and TRBJ2-1; 13 nucleotides agree with TRBD2. V was clipped by 5 bases and J by 8 bases; unmatched bases: 6. CDR1 and CDR2 (germline): SGHNT, YENEEA. The CDR3 runs 15 residues. The CDR3 is CASSRWTSGRDEQFF. The CDR3 DNA is TGTGCCAGCAGCCGATGGACTAGCGGGAGAGATGAGCAGTTCTTC.

This clonotype turned up a few times. This chain connects TRBV2 to TRBJ1-2; no reliable D call. The CDR3 length is 15 residues. Germline-derived CDR1 and CDR2 are SNHLY and FYNNEI. Trimming cost V 4 bases and J 2 bases, with 14 bases left between them. The CDR3 spells CASSGTDLINYGYTF. CDR3 bases: TGTGCCAGCAGTGGGACGGATCTTATCAACTATGGCTACACCTTC.

This clonotype was detected a few times. This chain uses TRBV30 with TRBJ1-5, with unresolved D. Germline V gives CDR1 GTSNPN, CDR2 SVGIG (reference sequence). The CDR3 is made up of 14 amino acids. V lost 6 bases and J lost 5, with 17 bases in between. The CDR3 nucleotides read TGTGCCTGTCAGCTGGTGACTGAAGATCAGCCCCAGCATTTT. Amino acid sequence: CACQLVTEDQPQHF.

Worth noting for this clonotype: A much larger clone sits a single nucleotide away, making a read error possible. The conserved closing phenylalanine or tryptophan is absent in this CDR3, likely reflecting a read error. The chain couples TRBV9 to TRBJ2-1; D may be TRBD2 (5 bases). The CDR3 spans 16 residues. Germline values: CDR1 SGDLS, CDR2 YYNGEE. Trimming cost V 5 bases and J 0 bases, with 15 bases left between them. The CDR3 protein is CASSPGSPSSYNEQFL. The CDR3 nucleotides are TGTGCCAGCAGTCCGGGAAGCCCGAGCTCCTACAATGAGCAGTTCCTC.

This clonotype appeared many times. V usage is TRBV20-1 and J usage is TRBJ2-1; the D gene is possibly TRBD1 (5 bases). There are 13 residues in the CDR3. Germline V gene data show CDR1 as DFQATT and CDR2 as SNEGSKA (reference sequence). The V end was cut by 3 bases, the J end by 5 bases, with 11 bases between. The CDR3 nucleotides read TGCAGTGCTAGTAGGGGTTGGAACAATGAGCAGTTCTTC. It is translated as CSASRGWNNEQFF.

About this clonotype itself: Sequence at one end of the junction differs from germline and may be a read error. The chain joins TRBV2 to TRBJ2-2; D unclear. Germline values: CDR1 SNHLY, CDR2 FYNNEI. This CDR3 spans 18 amino acids. CDR3 sequence reads: CASSEASLLFPGTEELFF. The CDR3, as DNA: TGTGCCAGCAGTGAAGCGTCGTTGCTGTTTCCTGGCACCGAGGAGCTGTTTTTT.

This clonotype was observed many times. The CDR3 here is CASSFNSPRNTEAFF. The DNA for the CDR3 is TGTGCCAGCAGCTTTAATAGTCCGAGGAACACTGAAGCTTTCTTT. V usage is TRBV7-8 and J usage is TRBJ1-1; D call uncertain. This CDR3 spans 15 amino acids. With 3 bases removed from V and 1 base from J, the gap between germline ends came to 12 bases. Germline V gene sequence: CDR1 SGHVS, CDR2 FQNEAQ.

The chain combines TRBV15 with TRBJ1-1; the D gene is possibly TRBD1 (5 bases). CDR3 length: 14 amino acids. Germline CDR1 and CDR2: LNHNV and YYDKDF (reference sequence). The ends were cut back, 1 base at V and 5 bases at J, with 11 bases in the middle. CDR3: CATSRGTGGTEAFF. CDR3 in DNA: TGTGCCACCAGCAGAGGCACCGGGGGAACTGAAGCTTTCTTT. Drawing the rest from reference TRBV15 and TRBJ1-1, the complete variable domain is DAMVIQNPRYQVTQFGKPVTLSCSQTLNHNVMYWYQQKSSQAPKLLFHYYDKDFNNEADTPDNFQSRRPNTSFCFLDIRSPGLGDTAMYLCATSRGTGGTEAFFGQGTRLTVV.

This rearrangement joins TRBV10-3 to TRBJ2-7; TRBD2 agrees at 10 bases. V dropped 4 bases and J dropped 5; count of bases not matched to a gene: 5. Germline V gene sequence: CDR1 ENHRY, CDR2 SYGVKD. The CDR3 covers 14 residues. The CDR3 sequence: CAISVEREGHEQYF. CDR3 bases: TGTGCCATCAGTGTTGAGCGGGAGGGCCACGAGCAGTACTTC.

There are a few counts of this clonotype. The chain links TRBV19 to TRBJ2-7; D is unclear. Trimming left V 3 bases short and J 0 bases short, with 6 bases between. In germline, CDR1 is LNHDA, CDR2 SQIVND (reference sequence). CDR3 length: 13 residues. In nucleotides, the CDR3 is TGTGCCAGTAGTATCGCGGCCTCCTACGAGCAGTACTTC. Its protein product is CASSIAASYEQYF.

The chain uses TRBV30 and TRBJ2-3; D possibly corresponds to TRBD2 (7 bases). The germline V gene encodes CDR1 GTSNPN and CDR2 SVGIG (reference sequence). V gave up 7 bases and J gave up 10 bases, with 33 bases separating them. There are 17 residues in the CDR3. In DNA, the CDR3 is TGTGCCTTTAAGGGGGGAGGGCCCTCTTTGCGTAGGGGAGCGCAGTATTTT. It codes for CAFKGGGPSLRRGAQYF.

This clonotype was recorded a few times. This chain links TRBV12-3 or TRBV12-4 with TRBJ2-3, with 9 bases matching TRBD2. The CDR3 sequence is 18 residues long. The trim removed 5 bases at V and 2 bases at J, leaving 14 bases unmatched. CDR3 sequence reads: CASSPGTSQFVSTDTQYF. The CDR3 DNA is TGTGCCAGCAGTCCTGGGACTAGCCAGTTCGTATCCACAGATACGCAGTATTTT.

This clonotype showed up many times. This chain uses TRBV29-1 with TRBJ2-3; D possibly matches TRBD1 or TRBD2 (6 bases each). The CDR3 runs 16 residues. V lost 6 bases to trimming and J lost 1 base, with 20 bases between them. Per germline, CDR1 SQVTM and CDR2 ANQGSEA. The CDR3 nucleotides are TGCAGCGTCGTCCCACAGTGGGGGGCTCGCACAGATACGCAGTATTTT. Its translation: CSVVPQWGARTDTQYF.

With regard to this clonotype: A much larger clonotype is one base distant, so this may be a read error. V usage is TRBV28 and J usage is TRBJ2-7; D possibly corresponds to TRBD2 (6 bases). The CDR3 runs 16 residues. Germline loops: CDR1 MDHEN, CDR2 SYDVKM. V was pared by 6 bases and J by 8 bases, with 26 bases between. DNA for the CDR3: TGTGCCAGCAGCCACTCGAGCGGGCAGTCCCTTTACAAGCAGTACTTC. Amino acid sequence: CASSHSSGQSLYKQYF.

The rearrangement uses TRBV29-1 and TRBJ2-7; D may be TRBD2 (6 bases). Looked up from germline, CDR1 is SQVTM and CDR2 is ANQGSEA. This CDR3 contains 14 residues. The V end lost 4 bases, the J end lost 3 bases, and 16 bases lay between the germline ends. CDR3 region: CSVVGDSSLYEQYF. The DNA of the CDR3 is TGCAGCGTTGTAGGGGACTCCTCTCTCTACGAGCAGTACTTC.

This clonotype has just a few counts. The rearrangement uses TRBV20-1 and TRBJ1-1, with D possibly matching TRBD1 (6 bases). The length of the CDR3 is 15 residues. Germline V CDR1 and CDR2: DFQATT, SNEGSKA (reference sequence). V shed 6 bases and J shed 0 bases, with 17 bases lying between them. The CDR3 loop is CSAKPGDWMNTEAFF. Here the CDR3 DNA reads TGCAGTGCCAAACCAGGGGATTGGATGAACACTGAAGCTTTCTTT.

The chain uses TRBV29-1 and TRBJ2-1; 7 nucleotides line up with TRBD1. Germline values: CDR1 SQVTM, CDR2 ANQGSEA. This CDR3 comprises 11 residues. Losses at the gene ends were 7 bases for V and 4 bases for J; bases not matched to a gene: 1. The CDR3 loop is CSGDSYNEQFF. CDR3 nucleotides: TGCAGCGGGGACAGTTACAATGAGCAGTTCTTC.

This chain links TRBV7-9 with TRBJ2-7; D gene ambiguous. Germline lookup yields CDR1 SEHNR and CDR2 FQNEAQ (reference sequence). The CDR3 runs 13 residues. V was clipped by 6 bases and J by 2 bases, with 11 bases between them. The CDR3 DNA reads as TGTGCCAGCAGAGATGCAGGAACCTACGAGCAGTACTTC. Protein sequence: CASRDAGTYEQYF.

This clonotype was counted a few times. The chain recombines TRBV18 with TRBJ2-2; perhaps D is TRBD1 or TRBD2 (5 bases each). In germline, CDR1 is KGHSH, CDR2 LQKENI. There are 17 residues in the CDR3. Between the trimmed V and J ends, which lost 0 bases and 3 bases, there was a span of 14 bases. DNA for the CDR3: TGTGCCAGCTCACCACCGTCAGGTCTGGGGGACACCGGGGAGCTGTTTTTT. The encoded protein is CASSPPSGLGDTGELFF.

This clonotype was picked up a small number of times. The chain joins TRBV11-2 to TRBJ2-1; D is possibly TRBD2 (5 bases). Germline lookup yields CDR1 SGHAT and CDR2 FQNNGV. The CDR3 runs to 15 residues. The V end was cut by 7 bases, the J end by 3 bases, with 16 bases between. The DNA of the CDR3 is TGTGCCAGCACCCCCAGAGGGCCTAACTACAATGAGCAGTTCTTC. This sequence encodes CASTPRGPNYNEQFF.